Each of the 9 T cell receptor beta chains below was sequenced from the same sample in a study of T cells in Graves' hyperthyroidism and ophthalmopathy. The investigators amplified TCR beta CDR3 regions from RNA transcripts. The HTBI set primed first-round TCR CDR3 RT-PCR. TCRdb itself ran the multiplex PCR reads through MiXCR, one entry per CDR3 protein. The profile shows 500,000 to 800,000 distinct CDR3 sequences, 45% of them singletons. Sample: peripheral blood or thyroid tissue (not recorded which). The receptors come from an adult man with Graves' disease, either hyperthyroidism or ophthalmopathy (not recorded which).

This chain connects TRBV19 to TRBJ1-5; no firm D call. V was pared by 1 base and J by 3 bases, with 10 bases between. Germline V gene data show CDR1 as LNHDA and CDR2 as SQIVND (reference sequence). There are 15 residues in the CDR3. The CDR3: CASSIVRGVNQPQHF. CDR3 nucleotide sequence: TGTGCCAGTAGTATAGTCCGCGGGGTCAATCAGCCCCAGCATTTT.

This clonotype showed up just once. The chain carries TRBV5-4 and TRBJ2-5, with 15 bases matching TRBD2. V was pared by 0 bases and J by 2 bases, with 5 bases of the junction left unmatched. The CDR3 length is 18 residues. Germline V gives CDR1 SGHNT, CDR2 YYREEE (reference sequence). The CDR3 DNA reads TGTGCCAGCAGCTTGGACGGACTAGCGGGGGGGCGACAAGAGACCCAGTACTTC. This encodes CASSLDGLAGGRQETQYF.

This clonotype was seen repeatedly, ten times or more. The chain has TRBV7-2 and TRBJ1-1, with D unresolved. Between the trimmed V and J ends, which lost 1 base and 5 bases, there was a span of 14 bases. The length of the CDR3 is 15 residues. The germline gives CDR1 SGHTA, CDR2 FQGNSA. The CDR3 DNA follows: TGTGCCAGCAGCTTAGAAGTTAATGGGCGAACTGAAGCTTTCTTT. This gives the protein CASSLEVNGRTEAFF.

This clonotype has a count of ten or more. This chain joins TRBV7-9 and TRBJ1-3; D not certain. CDR3 length: 14 amino acids. Trimming pared 3 bases from V and 0 bases from J, leaving 6 bases between. CDR1 is SEHNR, CDR2 FQNEAQ, per germline (reference sequence). The CDR3 loop is CASSFGVSGNTIYF. The CDR3 coding sequence is TGTGCCAGCAGCTTCGGAGTCTCTGGAAACACCATATATTTT.

There are many counts of this clonotype. The genes are TRBV7-8 and TRBJ1-5; no clear D gene. Germline loops: CDR1 SGHVS, CDR2 FQNEAQ. Trimming removed 3 bases from V and 7 bases from J, with 10 bases in between. The CDR3 runs to 13 residues. CDR3 DNA sequence: TGTGCCAGCAGCTTTTTCCGTTTCCAGCCCCAGCATTTT. Translated, it gives CASSFFRFQPQHF. The full variable domain, in which reference TRBV7-8 and TRBJ1-5 provide the parts outside the CDR3, is GAGVSQSPRYKVAKRGQDVALRCDPISGHVSLFWYQQALGQGPEFLTYFQNEAQLDKSGLPSDRFFAERPEGSVSTLKIQRTQQEDSAVYLCASSFFRFQPQHFGDGTRLSIL.

This chain connects TRBV29-1 to TRBJ1-1; 7 bases are shared with TRBD1. Unmatched junction bases numbered 10, after V lost 8 bases and J lost 4 bases. The germline gives CDR1 SQVTM, CDR2 ANQGSEA. There are 13 residues in the CDR3. The CDR3 region has the DNA TGCAGCTCCAAACTAAACAGGGGCACTGAAGCTTTCTTT. It yields the protein CSSKLNRGTEAFF.

As for this clonotype: This sequence may be a read error, since a much larger clone differs from it by one base. The CDR3 end shows no conserved phenylalanine or tryptophan, and so a read error is likely. The gene calls are TRBV12-3 or TRBV12-4 and TRBJ1-1; D not resolved. The CDR3 totals 14 residues. The V end was cut by 5 bases, the J end by 0 bases, with 10 bases between. The CDR3 spells CASSQTTVNTEAFS. The CDR3, as DNA: TGTGCCAGCAGTCAAACCACAGTGAACACTGAAGCTTTCTCT.

This chain connects TRBV25-1 to TRBJ1-3, with 8 bases that match TRBD1. From germline, CDR1 is MGHDK and CDR2 SYGVNS. This CDR3 spans 14 amino acids. With V trimmed by 4 bases and J by 3 bases, 2 bases remained unmatched. DNA for the CDR3: TGTGCCAGCAGTGGACAGGGGATTGGAAACACCATATATTTT. Amino acids: CASSGQGIGNTIYF.

The chain links TRBV7-2 to TRBJ1-4; D not certain. V gave up 3 bases and J gave up 3 bases, with 5 bases separating them. The V gene's germline CDR1 is SGHTA and CDR2 FQGNSA. This CDR3 has 13 amino acids. The CDR3 protein is CASSFGANEKLFF. In DNA, the CDR3 is TGTGCCAGCAGCTTTGGAGCTAATGAAAAACTGTTTTTT. Together with reference TRBV7-2 and TRBJ1-4, the CDR3 gives the full variable domain: GAGVSQSPSNKVTEKGKDVELRCDPISGHTALYWYRQSLGQGLEFLIYFQGNSAPDKSGLPSDRFSAERTGGSVSTLTIQRTQQEDSAVYLCASSFGANEKLFFGSGTQLSVL.